This T cell receptor (beta chain) derives from a study of cytomegalovirus exposure and HLA in healthy donors. 60 Vbeta and 13 Jbeta primers were used in PCR. This table comes from immunoSEQ multiplex PCR, and its TCRdb copy is limited to in-frame clones, with some not included. The repertoire holds 45,000 to 60,000 clones, with roughly 72% as singletons. This clone has more than one count but fewer than ten. Unmatched junction bases numbered 6, after V lost 0 bases and J lost 6 bases. The CDR3 loop spans 15 amino acids. The germline gives CDR1 MGHDK, CDR2 SYGVNS. The sample was PBMCs. The source of this sequence is a woman aged 45-65 years in good health and CMV-seronegative. This chain connects TRBV25-1 to TRBJ1-1; 8 bases align to TRBD1. CDR3 region: CASSEYPGGNPEAFF. Written as DNA, the CDR3 is TGTGCCAGCAGTGAATATCCAGGGGGCAACCCTGAAGCTTTCTTT.